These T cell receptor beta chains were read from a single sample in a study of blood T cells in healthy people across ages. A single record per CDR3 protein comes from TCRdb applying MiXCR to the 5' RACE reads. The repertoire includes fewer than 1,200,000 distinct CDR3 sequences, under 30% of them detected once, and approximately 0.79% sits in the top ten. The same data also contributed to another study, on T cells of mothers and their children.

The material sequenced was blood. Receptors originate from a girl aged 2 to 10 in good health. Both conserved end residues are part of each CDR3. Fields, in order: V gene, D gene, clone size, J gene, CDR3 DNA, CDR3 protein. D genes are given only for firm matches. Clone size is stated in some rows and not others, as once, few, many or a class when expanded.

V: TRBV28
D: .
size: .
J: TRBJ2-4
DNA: TGTGCCAGCAGCCTTACTAGGTGGGGAAACATTCTGTACTTC
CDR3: CASSLTRWGNILYF

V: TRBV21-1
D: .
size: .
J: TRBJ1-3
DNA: TGTGCCAGCAGCAAACTCACCGGGACAAACTCTGGAAACACCATATATTTT
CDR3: CASSKLTGTNSGNTIYF

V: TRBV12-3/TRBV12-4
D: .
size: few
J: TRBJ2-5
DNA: TGTGCCAGCAGTCCGCGATACTCGGAGACCCAGTACTTC
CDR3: CASSPRYSETQYF

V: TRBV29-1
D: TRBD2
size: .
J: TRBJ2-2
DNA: TGCAGCGTTGCACTAGCGGCCACCGGGGAGCTGTTTTTT
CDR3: CSVALAATGELFF

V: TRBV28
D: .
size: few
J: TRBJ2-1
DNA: TGTGCCAGCAGTTTAATGGGGGCCCATGAGCAGTTCTTC
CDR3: CASSLMGAHEQFF

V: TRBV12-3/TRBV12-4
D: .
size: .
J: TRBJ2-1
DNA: TGTGCCAGCACTCTAGACAGACCCAATGAGCAGTTCTTC
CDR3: CASTLDRPNEQFF

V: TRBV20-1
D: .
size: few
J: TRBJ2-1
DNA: TGCAGTGCTACTCCAGCGGCCAATGAGCAGTTCTTC
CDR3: CSATPAANEQFF

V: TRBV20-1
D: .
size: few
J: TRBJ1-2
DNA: TGCAGTGCGGACGCCTCTGATGTCGATGGCTACACCTTC
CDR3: CSADASDVDGYTF

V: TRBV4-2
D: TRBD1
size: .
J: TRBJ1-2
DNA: TGTGCCAGCAGCCAAGATCCGGGACAGGGGGTCTATGGCTACACCTTC
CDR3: CASSQDPGQGVYGYTF

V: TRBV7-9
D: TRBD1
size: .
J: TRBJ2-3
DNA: TGTGCCAGCAGCCGTACGGGACAGGGGGGGGGAGATACGCAGTATTTT
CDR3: CASSRTGQGGGDTQYF

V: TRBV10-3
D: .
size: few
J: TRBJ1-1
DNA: TGTGCCATCAGCCCCGCCCAAAGCACTGAAGCTTTCTTT
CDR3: CAISPAQSTEAFF

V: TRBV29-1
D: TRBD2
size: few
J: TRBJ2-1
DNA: TGCAGCACTCCGGGACTAGAAAAACACAATGAGCAGTTCTTC
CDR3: CSTPGLEKHNEQFF

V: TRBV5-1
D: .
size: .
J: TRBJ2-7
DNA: TGCGCCAGCAGCTTGGACACCCCCTCCTACGAGCAGTACTTC
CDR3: CASSLDTPSYEQYF

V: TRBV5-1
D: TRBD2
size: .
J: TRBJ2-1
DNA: TGCGCCAGCAGCTTGGAGGTAGCGGGAGCTTTTATTTCCTACAATGAGCAGTTCTTC
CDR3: CASSLEVAGAFISYNEQFF

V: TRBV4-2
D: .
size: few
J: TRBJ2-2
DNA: TGTGCCAGCAGCCTTGAGGGGTTGGACACCGGGGAGCTGTTTTTT
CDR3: CASSLEGLDTGELFF

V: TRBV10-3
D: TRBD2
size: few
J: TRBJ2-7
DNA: TGTGCCATCAGGGGACTAGCGGGAGCCCCCGAGCAGTACTTC
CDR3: CAIRGLAGAPEQYF

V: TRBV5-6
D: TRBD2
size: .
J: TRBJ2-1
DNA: TGTGCCAGCCTTCCCCAGGTAGCGGGCCCAAATGAGCAGTTCTTC
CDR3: CASLPQVAGPNEQFF

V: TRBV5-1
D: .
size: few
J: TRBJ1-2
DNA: TGCGCCAGCAGCTTCAACAGGGAGGGTCGAGGCTACACCTTC
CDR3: CASSFNREGRGYTF